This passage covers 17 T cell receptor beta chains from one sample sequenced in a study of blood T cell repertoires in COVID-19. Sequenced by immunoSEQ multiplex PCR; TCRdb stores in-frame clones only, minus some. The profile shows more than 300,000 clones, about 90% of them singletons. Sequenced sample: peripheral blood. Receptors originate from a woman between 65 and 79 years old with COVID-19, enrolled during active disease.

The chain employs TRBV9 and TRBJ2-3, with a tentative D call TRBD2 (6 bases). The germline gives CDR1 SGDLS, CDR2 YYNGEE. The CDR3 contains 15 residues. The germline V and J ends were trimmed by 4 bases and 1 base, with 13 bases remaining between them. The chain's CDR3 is CASSNRDSRTDTQYF. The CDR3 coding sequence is TGTGCCAGCAGCAACCGGGACTCGCGCACAGATACGCAGTATTTT.

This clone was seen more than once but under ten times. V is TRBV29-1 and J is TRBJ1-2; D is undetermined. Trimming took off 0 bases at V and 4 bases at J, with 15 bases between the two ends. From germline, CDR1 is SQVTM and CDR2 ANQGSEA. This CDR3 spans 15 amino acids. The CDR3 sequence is CSVEDQGSPGYGYTF. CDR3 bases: TGCAGCGTTGAAGATCAAGGTTCTCCGGGCTATGGCTACACCTTC. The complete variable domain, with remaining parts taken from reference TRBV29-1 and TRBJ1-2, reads SAVISQKPSRDICQRGTSLTIQCQVDSQVTMMFWYRQQPGQSLTLIATANQGSEATYESGFVIDKFPISRPNLTFSTLTVSNMSPEDSSIYLCSVEDQGSPGYGYTFGSGTRLTVV.

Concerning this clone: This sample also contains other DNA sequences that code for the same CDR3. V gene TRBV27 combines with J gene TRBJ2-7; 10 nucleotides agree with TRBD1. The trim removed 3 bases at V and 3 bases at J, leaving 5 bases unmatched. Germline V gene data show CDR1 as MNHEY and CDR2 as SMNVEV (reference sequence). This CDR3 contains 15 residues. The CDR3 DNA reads TGTGCCAGCAGTTTCGCCCGGGACAGGGGCTACGAGCAGTACTTC. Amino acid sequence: CASSFARDRGYEQYF.

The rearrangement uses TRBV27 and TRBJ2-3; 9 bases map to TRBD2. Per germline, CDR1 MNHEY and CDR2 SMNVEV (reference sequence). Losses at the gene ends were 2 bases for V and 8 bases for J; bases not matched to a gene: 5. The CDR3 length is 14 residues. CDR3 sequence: CASSLGLASGTQYF. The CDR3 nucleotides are TGTGCCAGCAGTTTAGGACTAGCGTCGGGTACGCAGTATTTT.

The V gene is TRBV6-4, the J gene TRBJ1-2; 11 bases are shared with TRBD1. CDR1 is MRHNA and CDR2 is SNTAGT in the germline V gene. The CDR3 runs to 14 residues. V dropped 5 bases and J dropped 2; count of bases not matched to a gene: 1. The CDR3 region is CASSRTGGNYGYTF. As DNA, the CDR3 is TGTGCCAGCAGTCGGACAGGGGGCAACTATGGCTACACCTTC.

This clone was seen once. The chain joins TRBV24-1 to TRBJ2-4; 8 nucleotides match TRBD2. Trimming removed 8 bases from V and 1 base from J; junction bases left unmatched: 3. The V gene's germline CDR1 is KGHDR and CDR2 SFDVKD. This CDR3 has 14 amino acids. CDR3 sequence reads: CATKRGLAKNIQYF. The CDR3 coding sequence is TGTGCCACCAAGCGGGGGTTGGCCAAAAACATTCAGTACTTC.

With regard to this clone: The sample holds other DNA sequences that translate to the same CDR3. CDR3 protein: CASTGTVTGELFF. DNA for the CDR3: TGTGCCAGCACCGGGACAGTTACCGGGGAGCTGTTTTTT. The chain employs TRBV2 and TRBJ2-2; 7 nucleotides agree with TRBD1. Per the germline V gene, CDR1 is SNHLY and CDR2 is FYNNEI. The V gene end was trimmed by 7 bases and the J gene end by 5 bases; junction bases not matched to a gene: 4. The CDR3 has 13 residues.

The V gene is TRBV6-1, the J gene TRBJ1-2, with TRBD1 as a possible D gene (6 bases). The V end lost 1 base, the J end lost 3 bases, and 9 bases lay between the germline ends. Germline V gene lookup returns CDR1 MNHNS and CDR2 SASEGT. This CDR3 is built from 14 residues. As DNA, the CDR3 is TGTGCCAGCAGTGAAGGGACAGCTTACTATGGCTACACCTTC. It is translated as CASSEGTAYYGYTF.

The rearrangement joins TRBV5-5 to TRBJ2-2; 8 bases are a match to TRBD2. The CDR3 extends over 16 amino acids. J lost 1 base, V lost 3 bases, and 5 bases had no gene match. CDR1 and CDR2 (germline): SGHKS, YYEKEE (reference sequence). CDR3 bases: TGTGCCAGCAGCTCATTAGCGGGGAGGAACACCGGGGAGCTGTTTTTT. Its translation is CASSSLAGRNTGELFF. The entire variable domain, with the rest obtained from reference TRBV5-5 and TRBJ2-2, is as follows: DAGVTQSPTHLIKTRGQQVTLRCSPISGHKSVSWYQQVLGQGPQFIFQYYEKEERGRGNFPDRFSARQFPNYSSELNVNALLLGDSALYLCASSSLAGRNTGELFFGEGSRLTVL.

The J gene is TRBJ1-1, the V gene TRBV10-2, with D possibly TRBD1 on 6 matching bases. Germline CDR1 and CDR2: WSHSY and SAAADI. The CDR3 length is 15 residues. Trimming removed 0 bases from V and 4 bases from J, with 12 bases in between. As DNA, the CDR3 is TGCGCCAGCAGTGAGTCTCTAGGGGGTGTCACTGAAGCTTTCTTT. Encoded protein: CASSESLGGVTEAFF.

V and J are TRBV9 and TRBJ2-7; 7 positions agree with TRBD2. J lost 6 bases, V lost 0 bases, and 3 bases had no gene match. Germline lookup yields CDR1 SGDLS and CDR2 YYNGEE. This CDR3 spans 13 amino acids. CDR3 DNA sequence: TGTGCCAGCAGCGTAGGGGAGGGAAGCGAGCAGTACTTC. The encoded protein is CASSVGEGSEQYF.

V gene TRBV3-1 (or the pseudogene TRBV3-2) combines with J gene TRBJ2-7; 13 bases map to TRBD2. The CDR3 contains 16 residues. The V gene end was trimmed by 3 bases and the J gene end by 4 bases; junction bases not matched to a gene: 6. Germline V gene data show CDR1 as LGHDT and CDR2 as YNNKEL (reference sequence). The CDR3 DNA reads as TGTGCCAGCAGCCAGTTCGGGACTAGCGGGGCTTACGAGCAGTACTTC. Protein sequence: CASSQFGTSGAYEQYF.

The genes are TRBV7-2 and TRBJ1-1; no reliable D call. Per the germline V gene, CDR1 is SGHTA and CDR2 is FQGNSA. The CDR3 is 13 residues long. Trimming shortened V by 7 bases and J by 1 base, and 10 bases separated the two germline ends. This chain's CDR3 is CASTETRNTEAFF. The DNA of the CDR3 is TGTGCCAGCACCGAAACCAGGAACACTGAAGCTTTCTTT.

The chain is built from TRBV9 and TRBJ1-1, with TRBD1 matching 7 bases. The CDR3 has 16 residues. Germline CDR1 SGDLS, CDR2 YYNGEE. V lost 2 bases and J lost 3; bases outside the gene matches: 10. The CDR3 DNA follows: TGTGCCAGCAGCGTCGGAGGGGGCAGGTGGGACACTGAAGCTTTCTTT. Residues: CASSVGGGRWDTEAFF.

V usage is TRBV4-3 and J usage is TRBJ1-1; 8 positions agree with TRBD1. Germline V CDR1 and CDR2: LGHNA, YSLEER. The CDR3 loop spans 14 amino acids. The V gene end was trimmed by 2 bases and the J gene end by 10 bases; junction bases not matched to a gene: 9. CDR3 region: CASSQTGGGSGAFF. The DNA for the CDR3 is TGCGCCAGCAGCCAAACAGGGGGAGGATCTGGAGCTTTCTTT.

Here the CDR3 reads CASSYPDRVGNQPQHF. The CDR3 nucleotides are TGTGCCAGCAGTTACCCGGACAGGGTGGGCAATCAGCCCCAGCATTTT. This rearrangement joins TRBV6-5 to TRBJ1-5; TRBD1 matches 8 bases. The CDR3 is made up of 16 amino acids. CDR1 and CDR2 (germline): MNHEY, SVGAGI. Trimming cost V 2 bases and J 2 bases; bases outside gene matches: 5.

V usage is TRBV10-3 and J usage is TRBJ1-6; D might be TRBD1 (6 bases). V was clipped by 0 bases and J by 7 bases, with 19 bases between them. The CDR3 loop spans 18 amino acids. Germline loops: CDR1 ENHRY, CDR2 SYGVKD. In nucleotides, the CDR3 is TGTGCCATCAGTGAGTCGGCGACAGGATTGGCTACGAATTCACCCCTCCACTTT. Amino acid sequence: CAISESATGLATNSPLHF.